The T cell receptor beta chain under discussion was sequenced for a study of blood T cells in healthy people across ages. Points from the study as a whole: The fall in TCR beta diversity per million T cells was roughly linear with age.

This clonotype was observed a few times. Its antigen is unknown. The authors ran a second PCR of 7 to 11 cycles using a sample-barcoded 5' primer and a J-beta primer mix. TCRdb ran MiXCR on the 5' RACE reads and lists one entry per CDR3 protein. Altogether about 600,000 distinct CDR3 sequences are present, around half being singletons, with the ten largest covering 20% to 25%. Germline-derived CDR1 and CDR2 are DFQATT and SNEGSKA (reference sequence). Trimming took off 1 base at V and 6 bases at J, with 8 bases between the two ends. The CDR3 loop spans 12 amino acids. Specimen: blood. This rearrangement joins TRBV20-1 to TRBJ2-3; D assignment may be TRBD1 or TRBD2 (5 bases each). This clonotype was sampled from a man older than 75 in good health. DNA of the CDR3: TGCAGTGCTAGAGGGGGACGGGATACGCAGTATTTT. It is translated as CSARGGRDTQYF.